These T cell receptor beta chains were read from a single sample in a study of blood T cells in healthy people across ages. TCRdb reprocessed the 5' RACE reads with MiXCR, giving one entry per CDR3 protein. The sample includes about 1.4 million distinct CDR3 sequences, approximately 59% of them seen just once. Sequenced sample: blood. Every receptor here comes from a young man in good health. CDR3s leave out the opening cysteine and the closing phenylalanine or tryptophan. The D gene is left open where the match is weak. Clone size, where shown, is once, few, many, or a class for clones that have expanded.

V gene | D gene | clone size | CDR3 protein
TRBV2 | NA | NA | VSSEGPSYEQY
TRBV20-1 | TRBD1 | few | SATKPGQGRYEQY
TRBV12-3/TRBV12-4 | TRBD2 | NA | ASSPYGLAGAQHNNEQF
TRBV7-2 | TRBD2 | few | ASSSQRGGGDEQF
TRBV9 | TRBD2 | NA | ASSWREGYNEQF
TRBV6-5 | NA | few | ASSQSSSYEQY
TRBV9 | TRBD1 | NA | ASSVGVGQGAYGYT
TRBV5-4 | TRBD1 | NA | ASSLDPGQGAYEQY
TRBV20-1 | NA | NA | SARAGRNVDTQY
TRBV10-3 | NA | NA | AIKSDTQY
TRBV5-1 | NA | NA | ASSLGLEGSYNEQF
TRBV12-5 | TRBD1 | NA | ASGSRTGPNTEAF
TRBV10-3 | NA | NA | AISELGDRHPSGYT
TRBV12-3/TRBV12-4 | NA | many | ASSPGSYGYT
TRBV4-1 | NA | NA | ASSQRGHSPLH
TRBV3-1 | NA | NA | ASSKNRYNQPQH
TRBV6-6 | NA | NA | ASSYSVGGGTDTQY
TRBV9 | NA | few | ASSVAGAGNEQY
TRBV20-1 | NA | few | SADIETQY
TRBV5-1 | TRBD2 | few | ASSLGREYNEQF
TRBV2 | TRBD2 | NA | ASSETMVAGGQETQY
TRBV4-2 | TRBD2 | many | ASSPQLAGDTDTQY
TRBV7-2 | NA | NA | ASSDLRVAPYNGQF
TRBV20-1 | NA | NA | SARDGTGELF
TRBV15 | NA | NA | ATSRDEGFYEQY
TRBV10-3 | NA | many | AISESNPGLNYGYT
TRBV7-2 | NA | once | ASSPGGDDT
TRBV7-2 | TRBD2 | NA | ASSIRTSGFGELF
TRBV5-1 | NA | NA | ASSLYRDEQF
TRBV12-3/TRBV12-4 | NA | NA | ASGRVSDTGELF
TRBV10-2 | NA | NA | ASSEEVGRLSEAF
TRBV7-2 | TRBD1 | once | ASSLWAGGSGNEQF